This is a list of T cell receptor beta chains from one sample in a study of spatial heterogeneity in lung cancer. TCRdb re-derived calls from the 5' RACE reads in MiXCR, one entry per CDR3 protein. Of 19,000 or so distinct CDR3 sequences in the sample, about a fifth were seen once. The sample here was PBMCs, taken at surgery. The receptors come from a female donor with early-stage non-small cell lung cancer. The CDR3 runs from the conserved cysteine through the conserved F or W. D genes are given only for firm matches. Expanded clones get a size class; other rows say once, few or many, or leave the size out.

TRBV2	.	TRBJ2-1	14	.	CASSRDSSSDEQFF	TGTGCCAGCAGCCGGGACTCCTCAAGCGATGAGCAGTTCTTC
TRBV20-1	.	TRBJ1-5	13	many	CSARDQGEQPQHF	TGCAGTGCTAGAGATCAAGGGGAACAGCCCCAGCATTTT
TRBV7-9	.	TRBJ1-6	15	medium-sized	CASSLGSQALIPLHF	TGTGCCAGCAGCTTAGGTTCGCAGGCCCTCATCCCCCTCCACTTT
TRBV28	TRBD1	TRBJ2-7	15	many	CASSLSGTGSYEQYF	TGTGCCAGCAGCCTATCCGGGACAGGATCCTACGAGCAGTACTTC
TRBV29-1	.	TRBJ1-3	16	.	CSVEDLAGATGNTIYF	TGCAGCGTTGAAGATCTCGCAGGAGCTACTGGAAACACCATATATTTT
TRBV7-2	.	TRBJ2-4	14	many	CASSLVSAKNIQYF	TGTGCCAGCAGCTTAGTTTCAGCGAAAAACATTCAGTACTTC
TRBV28	TRBD2	TRBJ2-7	16	medium-sized	CASSRKLAGPSREQYF	TGTGCCAGCAGCCGAAAACTAGCGGGACCCAGTCGCGAGCAGTACTTC
TRBV3-1	.	TRBJ1-5	12	.	CASSQGGQPQHF	TGTGCCAGCAGCCAAGGGGGTCAGCCCCAGCATTTT
TRBV28	.	TRBJ2-7	12	few	CASSFRAYEQYF	TGTGCCAGCAGTTTCCGGGCGTACGAGCAGTACTTC
TRBV11-3	.	TRBJ2-6	15	many	CASSPSSSGANVLTF	TGTGCCAGCAGTCCCTCCTCTTCTGGGGCCAACGTCCTGACTTTC
TRBV7-3	.	TRBJ2-3	13	many	CASKPVGADTQYF	TGTGCCAGCAAGCCAGTTGGCGCAGATACGCAGTATTTT
TRBV5-1	TRBD1	TRBJ2-7	15	many	CASSEAGGIAYEQYF	TGCGCCAGCAGCGAGGCAGGGGGCATTGCCTACGAGCAGTACTTC
TRBV5-1	TRBD1	TRBJ2-7	14	many	CASSYGTGGYEQYF	TGCGCCAGCAGCTATGGGACAGGGGGCTACGAGCAGTACTTC
TRBV28	TRBD1	TRBJ1-1	15	many	CASLGQGIQAGRSFF	TGTGCCAGCCTGGGACAGGGGATACAGGCTGGGAGATCTTTCTTT
TRBV19	TRBD1	TRBJ1-2	16	many	CASSIDLEGADYGYTF	TGTGCCAGTAGTATAGATCTTGAGGGGGCAGACTATGGCTACACCTTC
TRBV3-1	.	TRBJ2-4	13	.	CASSQRRGNIQYF	TGTGCCAGCAGCCAACGCCGGGGAAACATTCAGTACTTC
TRBV5-5	.	TRBJ1-4	15	many	CASRAIGGSNEKLFF	TGTGCCAGCAGGGCGATAGGGGGAAGTAATGAAAAACTGTTTTTT
TRBV29-1	.	TRBJ2-1	11	.	CSGHLYNEQFF	TGCAGCGGCCACCTTTACAATGAGCAGTTCTTC
TRBV29-1	TRBD2	TRBJ2-7	15	many	CSVEGSGALSYEQYF	TGCAGCGTTGAAGGGAGCGGGGCCCTCTCCTACGAGCAGTACTTC
TRBV7-9	.	TRBJ1-1	10	.	CATGGTEAFF	TGTGCCACGGGAGGTACTGAAGCTTTCTTT
TRBV19	.	TRBJ2-1	18	many	CASSPFPVQVPGYNEQFF	TGTGCCAGTAGTCCCTTCCCCGTTCAGGTCCCGGGGTACAATGAGCAGTTCTTC
TRBV28	.	TRBJ2-1	15	many	CASSLQRSSYNEQFF	TGTGCCAGCAGTTTACAACGGAGCTCCTACAATGAGCAGTTCTTC
TRBV18	.	TRBJ2-3	16	.	CASSPVPQGGSDTQYF	TGTGCCAGCTCACCCGTCCCCCAGGGAGGTTCAGATACGCAGTATTTT
TRBV23-1	.	TRBJ2-7	16	few	CASSQFVRAWFYEQYF	TGCGCCAGCAGTCAATTTGTCAGGGCTTGGTTCTACGAGCAGTACTTC
TRBV20-1	.	TRBJ1-2	13	.	CSARIPSNYGYTF	TGCAGTGCTAGGATACCATCTAACTATGGCTACACCTTC
TRBV5-4	.	TRBJ2-7	13	.	CASSRVGPGEQYF	TGTGCCAGCAGCCGAGTAGGGCCCGGGGAGCAGTACTTC
TRBV7-2	.	TRBJ2-7	14	many	CASSLGPATYEQYF	TGTGCCAGCAGTCTCGGACCCGCCACCTACGAGCAGTACTTC
TRBV28	.	TRBJ1-2	14	many	CASSLRDQANGYTF	TGTGCCAGCAGTCTCCGGGATCAAGCTAATGGCTACACCTTC
TRBV10-3	.	TRBJ2-2	16	.	CAISARSGSQHGELFF	TGTGCCATCAGTGCGCGAAGTGGCAGCCAACACGGGGAGCTGTTTTTT
TRBV5-6	TRBD1	TRBJ2-3	16	many	CASSLDYRGNTDTQYF	TGTGCCAGCAGCTTGGACTACAGGGGGAACACAGATACGCAGTATTTT
TRBV14	.	TRBJ2-7	12	many	CASSQDGGEQYF	TGTGCCAGCAGCCAGGACGGCGGCGAGCAGTACTTC
TRBV6-5	.	TRBJ2-5	14	medium-sized	CASSYSSGVETQYF	TGTGCCAGCAGTTACTCGAGCGGAGTGGAGACCCAGTACTTC
TRBV10-2	.	TRBJ2-1	14	many	CASKPGRTSNEQFF	TGCGCCAGCAAGCCAGGACGGACAAGCAATGAGCAGTTCTTC
TRBV7-2	TRBD1	TRBJ2-1	14	many	CASSSRTGYNEQFF	TGTGCCAGCAGCTCTAGGACAGGCTACAATGAGCAGTTCTTC
TRBV5-5	TRBD2	TRBJ2-1	14	many	CASSLTSGRNEQFF	TGTGCCAGCAGCTTAACTAGCGGGAGGAATGAGCAGTTCTTC
TRBV4-1	TRBD2	TRBJ2-3	17	.	CASSQVAGVGSTDTQYF	TGCGCCAGCAGCCAAGTAGCGGGAGTGGGAAGCACAGATACGCAGTATTTT
TRBV6-2/TRBV6-3	.	TRBJ1-5	15	medium-sized	CASSYSSRTNQPQHF	TGTGCCAGCAGTTACTCAAGTAGGACCAATCAGCCCCAGCATTTT
TRBV7-3	.	TRBJ1-2	13	medium-sized	CASSPDANYGYTF	TGTGCCAGCAGCCCGGACGCTAACTATGGCTACACCTTC
TRBV15	.	TRBJ2-2	13	once	CATSTGDSGELFF	TGTGCCACCAGCACAGGGGATTCCGGGGAGCTGTTTTTT
TRBV7-3	.	TRBJ2-3	14	.	CASSYSGDTDTQYF	TGTGCCAGCAGCTACTCGGGGGATACAGATACGCAGTATTTT
TRBV5-1	TRBD1	TRBJ2-3	14	.	CASSPDRGRDTQYF	TGCGCCAGCAGCCCGGACAGGGGACGAGATACGCAGTATTTT
TRBV28	.	TRBJ2-7	14	.	CASTSVAGTYEQYF	TGTGCCAGCACCTCCGTCGCGGGGACATACGAGCAGTACTTC
TRBV14	.	TRBJ2-3	13	many	CASSPRPFATQYF	TGTGCCAGCAGCCCCCGACCGTTCGCTACGCAGTATTTT
TRBV5-5	.	TRBJ1-4	18	few	CASSLRSTQGRGYEKLFF	TGTGCCAGCAGCTTACGAAGTACCCAAGGCAGGGGATATGAAAAACTGTTTTTT
TRBV7-9	.	TRBJ2-7	16	many	CASSFPADGNSYEQYF	TGTGCCAGCAGCTTTCCCGCAGACGGAAACTCCTACGAGCAGTACTTC
TRBV4-1	TRBD1	TRBJ1-5	18	.	CASSLMPPGQGNNQPQHF	TGCGCCAGCAGCCTCATGCCCCCGGGACAGGGGAACAATCAGCCCCAGCATTTT
TRBV27	.	TRBJ2-2	15	many	CASYMAGANTGELFF	TGTGCCAGTTACATGGCAGGGGCGAACACCGGGGAGCTGTTTTTT
TRBV4-3	.	TRBJ2-1	14	many	CASSQGPTGDEQFF	TGCGCCAGCAGCCAAGGGCCGACCGGGGATGAGCAGTTCTTC
TRBV4-3	.	TRBJ2-3	16	once	CASSQDRAGGTDTQYF	TGCGCCAGCAGCCAAGATCGGGCGGGCGGCACAGATACGCAGTATTTT
TRBV6-5	.	TRBJ1-6	14	many	CASSYQVYNSPLHF	TGTGCCAGCAGTTACCAGGTGTATAATTCACCCCTCCACTTT
TRBV6-1	TRBD2	TRBJ2-7	14	.	CASSRDYSSYEQYF	TGTGCCAGCAGCAGGGACTATTCCTCCTACGAGCAGTACTTC